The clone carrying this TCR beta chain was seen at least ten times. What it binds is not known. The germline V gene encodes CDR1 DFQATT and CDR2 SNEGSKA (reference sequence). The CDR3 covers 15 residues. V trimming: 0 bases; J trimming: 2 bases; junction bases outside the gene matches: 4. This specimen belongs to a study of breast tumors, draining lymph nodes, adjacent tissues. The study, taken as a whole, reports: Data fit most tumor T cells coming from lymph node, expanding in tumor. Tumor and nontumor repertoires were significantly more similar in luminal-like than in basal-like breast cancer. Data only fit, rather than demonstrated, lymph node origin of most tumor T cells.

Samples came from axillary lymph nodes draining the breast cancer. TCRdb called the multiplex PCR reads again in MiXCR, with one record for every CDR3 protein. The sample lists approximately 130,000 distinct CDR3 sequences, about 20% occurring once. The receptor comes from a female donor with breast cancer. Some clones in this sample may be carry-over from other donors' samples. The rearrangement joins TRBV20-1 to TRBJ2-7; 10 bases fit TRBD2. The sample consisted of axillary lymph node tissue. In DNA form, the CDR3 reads TGCAGTGCTAGAGACCTCGGGACTAGCGCCTACGAGCAGTACTTC. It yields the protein CSARDLGTSAYEQYF.